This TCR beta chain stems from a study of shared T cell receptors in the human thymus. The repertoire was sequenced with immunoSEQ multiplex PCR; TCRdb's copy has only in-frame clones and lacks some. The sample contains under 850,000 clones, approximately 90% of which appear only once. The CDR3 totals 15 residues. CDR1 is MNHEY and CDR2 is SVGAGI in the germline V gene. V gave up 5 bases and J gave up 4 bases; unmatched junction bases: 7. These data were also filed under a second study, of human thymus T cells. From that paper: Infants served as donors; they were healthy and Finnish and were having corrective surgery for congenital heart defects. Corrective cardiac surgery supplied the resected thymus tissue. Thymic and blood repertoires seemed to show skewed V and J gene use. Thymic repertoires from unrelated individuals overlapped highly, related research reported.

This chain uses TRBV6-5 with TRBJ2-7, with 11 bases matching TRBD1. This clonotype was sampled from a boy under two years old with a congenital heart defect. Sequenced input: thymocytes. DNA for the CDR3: TGTGCCAGCAGTGCCGGACAGGGGGCGGGTTACGAGCAGTACTTC. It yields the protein CASSAGQGAGYEQYF.